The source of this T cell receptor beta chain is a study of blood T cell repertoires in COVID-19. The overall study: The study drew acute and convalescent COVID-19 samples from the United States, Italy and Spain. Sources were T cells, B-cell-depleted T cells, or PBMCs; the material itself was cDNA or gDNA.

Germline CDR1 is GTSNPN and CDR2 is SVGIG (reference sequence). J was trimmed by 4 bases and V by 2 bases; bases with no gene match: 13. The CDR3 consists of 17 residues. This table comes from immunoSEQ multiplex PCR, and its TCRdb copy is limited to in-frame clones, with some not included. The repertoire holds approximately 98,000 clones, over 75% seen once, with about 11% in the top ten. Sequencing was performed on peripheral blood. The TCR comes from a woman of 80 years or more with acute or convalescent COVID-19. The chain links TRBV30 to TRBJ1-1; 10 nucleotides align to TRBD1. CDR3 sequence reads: CAWSRGSGTGVGTEAFF. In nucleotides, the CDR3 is TGTGCCTGGAGTCGGGGTAGTGGGACAGGGGTGGGCACTGAAGCTTTCTTT.